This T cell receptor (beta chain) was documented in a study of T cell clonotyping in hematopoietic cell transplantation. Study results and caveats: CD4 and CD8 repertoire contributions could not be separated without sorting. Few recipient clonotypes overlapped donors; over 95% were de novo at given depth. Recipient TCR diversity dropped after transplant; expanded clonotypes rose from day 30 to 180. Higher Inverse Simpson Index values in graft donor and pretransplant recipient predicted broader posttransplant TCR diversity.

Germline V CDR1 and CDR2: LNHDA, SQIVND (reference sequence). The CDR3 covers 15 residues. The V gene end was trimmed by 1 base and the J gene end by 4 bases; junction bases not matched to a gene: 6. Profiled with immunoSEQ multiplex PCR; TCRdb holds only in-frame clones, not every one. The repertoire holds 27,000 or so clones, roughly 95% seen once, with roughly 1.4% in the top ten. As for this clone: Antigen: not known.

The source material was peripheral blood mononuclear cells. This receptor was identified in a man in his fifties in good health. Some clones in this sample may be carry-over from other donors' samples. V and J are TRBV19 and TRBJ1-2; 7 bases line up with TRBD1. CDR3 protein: CASSIVQRTGYGYTF. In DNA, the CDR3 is TGTGCCAGTAGTATAGTCCAAAGGACAGGCTATGGCTACACCTTC.